These 17 T cell receptor beta chains share one sample of origin, sequenced in a study of Graves' ophthalmopathy and Graves' hyperthyroidism. RNA transcripts yielded amplified TCR beta CDR3 regions. First-round RT-PCR employed HTBI primers, with a second-round multiplex PCR after it. MiXCR, run by TCRdb on the multiplex PCR reads, gives a single entry per CDR3 protein. Here the sample spans around 1.1 million distinct CDR3 sequences, roughly two fifths being singletons. Input material: peripheral blood or thyroid tissue (not recorded which). The receptors stem from an adult man with Graves' hyperthyroidism.

The V gene is TRBV19, the J gene TRBJ1-2; possible D gene TRBD1, 5 bases. The length of the CDR3 is 14 residues. Trimming shortened V by 4 bases and J by 4 bases, and 13 bases separated the two germline ends. The germline CDR1 and CDR2 sequences are LNHDA and SQIVND (reference sequence). CDR3 coding DNA: TGTGCCAGTAGTACCTGGGACCTATTCTATGGCTACACCTTC. Encoded protein: CASSTWDLFYGYTF.

This clonotype was counted only a few times. The chain recombines TRBV5-1 with TRBJ2-6; D unclear. The V gene lost 4 bases and the J gene lost 0 bases, with 8 bases spanning the gap. Germline CDR1 reads SGHRS; CDR2 reads YFSETQ. The CDR3 consists of 15 residues. In DNA, the CDR3 is TGCGCCAGCAGCGGAGTAGGCTCTGGGGCCAACGTCCTGACTTTC. Its translation is CASSGVGSGANVLTF.

The J gene is TRBJ2-7, the V gene TRBV12-3 or TRBV12-4; D might be TRBD1 or TRBD2, each matching 5 bases. V was pared by 1 base and J by 5 bases, with 12 bases between. This CDR3 comprises 14 residues. CDR3 region: CASSLGGQGHEQYF. DNA of the CDR3: TGTGCCAGCAGTTTAGGCGGGCAGGGCCACGAGCAGTACTTC.

This clonotype was detected many times. The chain combines TRBV10-3 with TRBJ1-3; D is uncertain. CDR3 size: 11 residues. Trimming shortened V by 3 bases and J by 4 bases, and 1 base separated the two germline ends. Germline lookup yields CDR1 ENHRY and CDR2 SYGVKD. This chain's CDR3 is CAISEGNTIYF. The CDR3, as DNA: TGTGCCATCAGTGAAGGAAACACCATATATTTT.

This clonotype was observed at least ten times. The CDR3 region is CSVGWNRPVTEAFF. Written as DNA, the CDR3 is TGCAGCGTTGGTTGGAACAGGCCGGTGACTGAAGCTTTCTTT. The chain couples TRBV29-1 to TRBJ1-1, with a weak D call TRBD1 (5 bases). V was trimmed by 4 bases and J by 5 bases, leaving 17 bases between them. The length of the CDR3 is 14 residues. CDR1 and CDR2 (germline): SQVTM, ANQGSEA.

This clonotype showed up many times. This sequence joins TRBV29-1 and TRBJ1-1; the D is unclear. In germline, CDR1 is SQVTM, CDR2 ANQGSEA. This CDR3 region has 11 residues. V lost 7 bases to trimming and J lost 3 bases, with 9 bases between them. The CDR3 DNA follows: TGCAGCGGATATGGGCACACTGAAGCTTTCTTT. This codes for CSGYGHTEAFF.

In this sample, this clonotype turned up a few times. The chain uses TRBV6-6 and TRBJ1-2, with 7 bases fitting TRBD1. There are 16 residues in the CDR3. V was clipped by 2 bases and J by 8 bases; unmatched bases: 14. Germline V lookup: CDR1 MNHNY, CDR2 SVGAGI (reference sequence). CDR3 protein: CASSYAGTDTSEGYTF. CDR3 coding DNA: TGTGCCAGCAGTTACGCCGGGACAGACACGAGTGAGGGCTACACCTTC.

This clonotype was detected ten times or more. The chain couples TRBV11-2 to TRBJ2-5; 8 nucleotides line up with TRBD2. The CDR3 is 13 residues long. Germline V CDR1 and CDR2: SGHAT, FQNNGV. J was trimmed by 5 bases and V by 3 bases; bases with no gene match: 2. The CDR3 coding sequence is TGTGCCAGCAGCTTTAGCGGGGCTGAGACCCAGTACTTC. It is translated as CASSFSGAETQYF. Using reference TRBV11-2 and TRBJ2-5 for the parts outside the CDR3, the full variable domain is EAGVAQSPRYKIIEKRQSVAFWCNPISGHATLYWYQQILGQGPKLLIQFQNNGVVDDSQLPKDRFSAERLKGVDSTLKIQPAKLEDSAVYLCASSFSGAETQYFGPGTRLLVL.

The sample holds many counts of this clonotype. The V gene is TRBV7-9, the J gene TRBJ1-6; D is unclear. The CDR3 sequence is 16 residues long. V dropped 3 bases and J dropped 0 bases, with 9 bases sitting between them. The germline V gene encodes CDR1 SEHNR and CDR2 FQNEAQ (reference sequence). CDR3: CASSFLPSSYNSPLHF. The CDR3 bases are TGTGCCAGCAGCTTCCTACCGAGCTCCTATAATTCACCCCTCCACTTT.

This clonotype has ten or more counts. The chain carries TRBV19 and TRBJ1-1; D ambiguous. CDR1 and CDR2 from the germline V gene are LNHDA and SQIVND (reference sequence). The CDR3 is 13 amino acids. V was shortened by 7 bases and J by 0 bases, with 9 bases between the two germline ends. Written as DNA, the CDR3 is TGTGCCAGTAATGGGCAGATGAACACTGAAGCTTTCTTT. This codes for CASNGQMNTEAFF. Filled out from reference TRBV19 and TRBJ1-1, the complete variable domain reads DGGITQSPKYLFRKEGQNVTLSCEQNLNHDAMYWYRQDPGQGLRLIYYSQIVNDFQKGDIAEGYSVSREKKESFPLTVTSAQKNPTAFYLCASNGQMNTEAFFGQGTRLTVV.

This clonotype was observed at least ten times. CDR3 bases: TGTGCCACCAGCAGAGGAGTTTATAGGCAGGTGAACACCGGGGAGCTGTTTTTT. Translating gives CATSRGVYRQVNTGELFF. The chain recombines TRBV15 with TRBJ2-2; D uncertain. Trimming took 1 base from V and 1 from J, leaving 16 bases between them. The CDR3 length is 18 residues. From germline, CDR1 is LNHNV and CDR2 YYDKDF (reference sequence).

Many counts were recorded for this clonotype. CDR3 protein: CASSEISSGANVLTF. DNA for the CDR3: TGTGCCAGCAGTGAGATAAGTAGCGGGGCCAACGTCCTGACTTTC. This chain joins TRBV11-2 and TRBJ2-6; the D is unclear. Germline loops: CDR1 SGHAT, CDR2 FQNNGV. V lost 6 bases and J lost 4, with 13 bases in between. The length of the CDR3 is 15 residues.

Remarks on this clonotype: The junction departs from germline at one end; a sequencing error may be responsible. V usage is TRBV12-3 or TRBV12-4 and J usage is TRBJ2-5; 11 nucleotides match TRBD1. The CDR3 length is 18 residues. The CDR3 sequence is CASSPQPGTGGSQETQYF. The CDR3 nucleotides read TGCGCCAGCAGTCCCCAACCCGGGACAGGGGGTTCCCAAGAGACCCAGTACTTC.

V usage is TRBV11-2 and J usage is TRBJ2-7, with a weak D call TRBD2 (5 bases). Per germline, CDR1 SGHAT and CDR2 FQNNGV. The V and J ends lost 7 bases and 2 bases respectively, with 15 bases between them. The CDR3 runs 14 residues. CDR3 coding DNA: TGTGCCAGCAAGAAGGTACAGCGGCCCTACGAGCAGTACTTC. Translated: CASKKVQRPYEQYF.

This clonotype was seen only a few times. This rearrangement joins TRBV4-1 to TRBJ1-1; D remains ambiguous. The V end was cut by 3 bases, the J end by 1 base, with 9 bases between. The CDR3 loop spans 14 amino acids. Germline CDR1 reads MGHRA; CDR2 reads YSYEKL. This CDR3 is CASSQYRENTEAFF. In DNA, the CDR3 is TGCGCCAGCAGCCAGTATAGGGAGAACACTGAAGCTTTCTTT.

This clonotype was seen a few times. Sequence at one end of the junction differs from germline and may be a read error. J is TRBJ1-5 and V is TRBV10-3, with 10 nucleotides matching TRBD1. The CDR3 is 15 amino acids. Germline CDR1 reads ENHRY; CDR2 reads SYGVKD. CDR3 amino acids: CASSVGTGDHQPQHF. The CDR3 bases are TGTGCCAGCAGTGTAGGGACAGGGGATCATCAGCCCCAGCATTTT.

Comments on this clonotype: The germline gene is not matched at one end of the junction; a read error may be the cause. This chain joins TRBV29-1 and TRBJ1-1, with a possible D match to TRBD1 (5 bases). The CDR3 covers 12 residues. CDR1 and CDR2 from the germline V gene are SQVTM and ANQGSEA. In nucleotides, the CDR3 is TGCAACGTTGAGACAGTGAACACTGAAGCTTTCTTT. Protein product: CNVETVNTEAFF.